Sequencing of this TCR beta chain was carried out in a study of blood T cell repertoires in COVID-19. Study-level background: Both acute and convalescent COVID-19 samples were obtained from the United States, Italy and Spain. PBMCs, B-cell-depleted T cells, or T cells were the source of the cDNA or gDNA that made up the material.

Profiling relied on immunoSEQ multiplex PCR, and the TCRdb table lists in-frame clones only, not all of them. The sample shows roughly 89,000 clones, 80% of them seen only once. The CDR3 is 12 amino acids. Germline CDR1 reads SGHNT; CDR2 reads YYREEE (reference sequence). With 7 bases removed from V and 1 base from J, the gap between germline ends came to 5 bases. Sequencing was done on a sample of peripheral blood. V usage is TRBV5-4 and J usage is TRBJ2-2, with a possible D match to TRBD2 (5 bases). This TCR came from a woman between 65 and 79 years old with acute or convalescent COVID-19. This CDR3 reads CASGRNTGELFF. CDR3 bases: TGTGCCAGCGGGAGGAACACCGGGGAGCTGTTTTTT.